The 23 T cell receptor beta chains reported below all come from one sample, sequenced in a study of T cell repertoires in cytomegalovirus infection. TCRdb re-called the reads through MiXCR, storing one row per CDR3 protein. The sample records approximately 500,000 distinct CDR3 sequences, about 15% being singletons. The specimen sequenced was CD8+ T cells from PBMCs. The receptors were gathered from a human donor in good health (CMV status not recorded). Some clones in this sample may be carry-over from other donors' samples.

This clonotype was found many times. The CDR3 here is CASIVRDTTYEQYF. In DNA form, the CDR3 reads TGTGCCAGCATCGTCCGGGACACTACCTACGAGCAGTACTTC. The gene calls are TRBV6-1 and TRBJ2-7, with D possibly matching TRBD1 (6 bases). The length of the CDR3 is 14 residues. The germline V and J ends were trimmed by 7 bases and 2 bases, with 15 bases remaining between them. CDR1 MNHNS and CDR2 SASEGT come from the germline V gene.

A few counts support this clonotype. This sequence joins TRBV10-1 and TRBJ2-3; D is perhaps TRBD2 (6 bases). The ends were cut back, 3 bases at V and 5 bases at J, with 12 bases in the middle. Germline V CDR1 and CDR2: WNHNN, SYGVQD (reference sequence). The CDR3 spans 14 residues. DNA for the CDR3: TGCGCCAGCAGTGAAGGAGGGGAAGAAGATACGCAGTATTTT. As protein: CASSEGGEEDTQYF.

The table lists this clonotype with many counts. The rearrangement links TRBV28 to TRBJ1-4; no clear D gene. Between the trimmed V and J ends, which lost 5 bases and 7 bases, there was a span of 26 bases. Per germline, CDR1 MDHEN and CDR2 SYDVKM. This CDR3 region has 18 residues. The CDR3 DNA follows: TGTGCCAGCAGTCCTGCGGGAGGCGGAACTGCCATCAGTGAAAAACTGTTTTTT. This gives the protein CASSPAGGGTAISEKLFF.

This clonotype was counted a few times. This chain uses TRBV11-3 with TRBJ2-5; 7 bases are shared with TRBD1. With 2 bases clipped from V and 7 bases from J, the junction kept 4 bases outside the gene matches. The CDR3 contains 13 residues. CDR1 and CDR2 from the germline V gene are SGHNT and YENEEA. The CDR3 protein is CASSLPGTATQYF. The CDR3, as DNA: TGTGCCAGCAGCTTACCCGGGACAGCGACCCAGTACTTC.

V is TRBV5-1 and J is TRBJ2-7; 10 positions match TRBD1. The CDR3 is made up of 14 amino acids. Trimming removed 7 bases from V and 4 bases from J; junction bases left unmatched: 8. Germline V gives CDR1 SGHRS, CDR2 YFSETQ. CDR3 sequence (DNA): TGCGCCAGCGGAGACAGGGGGCTGGGGTACGAGCAGTACTTC. Protein: CASGDRGLGYEQYF.

This clonotype was seen repeatedly, ten times or more. This chain links TRBV7-9 with TRBJ2-3; maybe TRBD1 (5 bases). This CDR3 has 14 residues. Between the trimmed V and J ends, which lost 8 bases and 0 bases, there was a span of 12 bases. CDR1 and CDR2 from the germline V gene are SEHNR and FQNEAQ (reference sequence). This CDR3 is CASGDSISTDTQYF. The CDR3 bases are TGTGCCAGCGGCGACAGTATTAGCACAGATACGCAGTATTTT.

This clonotype was seen many times. The chain employs TRBV6-2 or TRBV6-3 and TRBJ2-1, with 14 bases that match TRBD2. This CDR3 contains 15 residues. The V gene's germline CDR1 is MNHEY and CDR2 SVGEGT. Unmatched junction bases numbered 4, after V lost 4 bases and J lost 8 bases. This chain's CDR3 is CASSWGLAGVYEQFF. CDR3 DNA sequence: TGTGCCAGCAGTTGGGGACTAGCGGGGGTTTATGAGCAGTTCTTC.

This clonotype was counted many times. The chain combines TRBV7-3 with TRBJ2-3, with 11 positions matching TRBD2. Germline values: CDR1 SGHTA, CDR2 FQGTGA. The ends lost 8 bases at V and 4 bases at J; junction bases unmatched: 5. The CDR3 extends over 14 amino acids. CDR3 sequence reads: CASSLAGGSDTQYF. The CDR3 nucleotides are TGTGCCAGCTCGCTAGCGGGAGGTTCAGATACGCAGTATTTT.

V usage is TRBV20-1 and J usage is TRBJ2-1; D is undetermined. Germline V gene data show CDR1 as DFQATT and CDR2 as SNEGSKA (reference sequence). With 0 bases removed from V and 0 bases from J, the gap between germline ends came to 9 bases. The CDR3 is 15 amino acids. CDR3 residues: CSARDKSVSYNEQFF. The CDR3 DNA follows: TGCAGTGCTAGAGATAAATCGGTCTCCTACAATGAGCAGTTCTTC.

This clonotype was picked up many times. The chain has TRBV7-9 and TRBJ1-2; unclear D gene. The CDR3 has 12 residues. The germline gives CDR1 SEHNR, CDR2 FQNEAQ (reference sequence). The V end was cut by 1 base, the J end by 8 bases, with 8 bases between. CDR3 protein: CASSLGADGYTF. CDR3 coding DNA: TGTGCCAGCAGCTTAGGAGCGGACGGCTACACCTTC.

This clonotype was observed a handful of times. The chain links TRBV7-9 to TRBJ2-5, with 9 bases aligning to TRBD2. This CDR3 contains 15 residues. V shed 5 bases, J shed 5 bases, and the junction held 9 bases outside the gene matches. Germline assignment: CDR1 SEHNR and CDR2 FQNEAQ (reference sequence). This CDR3 reads CASSPSRGRAETQYF. CDR3 DNA sequence: TGTGCCAGCAGCCCGTCTCGCGGGAGGGCGGAGACCCAGTACTTC. The whole variable domain, remainder taken from reference TRBV7-9 and TRBJ2-5, is DTGVSQNPRHKITKRGQNVTFRCDPISEHNRLYWYRQTLGQGPEFLTYFQNEAQLEKSRLLSDRFSAERPKGSFSTLEIQRTEQGDSAMYLCASSPSRGRAETQYFGPGTRLLVL.

The sample holds many counts of this clonotype. The gene calls are TRBV7-2 and TRBJ1-1; maybe TRBD1 (6 bases). Germline V gene lookup returns CDR1 SGHTA and CDR2 FQGNSA. Trimming removed 1 base from V and 3 bases from J, with 12 bases in between. CDR3 length: 15 residues. In DNA form, the CDR3 reads TGTGCCAGCAGCTTAGTTCGGGGGCGGGACACTGAAGCTTTCTTT. This sequence encodes CASSLVRGRDTEAFF.

This clonotype was detected many times. The V gene is TRBV7-3, the J gene TRBJ1-4; the match to TRBD1 covers 9 bases. The CDR3 extends over 15 amino acids. Germline CDR1 reads SGHTA; CDR2 reads FQGTGA. With 5 bases clipped from V and 8 bases from J, the junction kept 9 bases outside the gene matches. CDR3 residues: CASSITGGAEEKLFF. The CDR3 region has the DNA TGTGCCAGCAGCATCACAGGGGGCGCCGAGGAAAAACTGTTTTTT.

This clonotype has a handful of counts. This sequence joins TRBV4-1 and TRBJ1-4; D is ambiguous. Germline CDR1 MGHRA, CDR2 YSYEKL. This CDR3 region has 15 residues. V was cut by 4 bases and J by 0 bases, with 9 bases left in between. Here the CDR3 DNA reads TGCGCCAGCAGCCGGGAGGACGCAACTAATGAAAAACTGTTTTTT. Translating gives CASSREDATNEKLFF.

This clonotype was observed at least ten times. The gene calls are TRBV10-3 and TRBJ1-1; D call uncertain. CDR1 ENHRY and CDR2 SYGVKD come from the germline V gene. The CDR3 is made up of 13 amino acids. V was cut by 6 bases and J by 4 bases, with 12 bases left in between. The CDR3 DNA reads as TGTGCCATCAGGAAACCGGACGGCACTGAAGCTTTCTTT. It is translated as CAIRKPDGTEAFF.

The rearrangement joins TRBV20-1 to TRBJ2-7, with 12 bases identical to TRBD2. Unmatched junction bases numbered 4, after V lost 4 bases and J lost 3 bases. The CDR3 extends over 14 amino acids. From germline, CDR1 is DFQATT and CDR2 SNEGSKA (reference sequence). CDR3: CSAKTSGGNYEQYF. CDR3 nucleotides: TGCAGTGCTAAGACTAGCGGGGGAAACTACGAGCAGTACTTC.

This clonotype was observed at least ten times. V and J are TRBV27 and TRBJ2-7; D not certain. V was cut by 4 bases and J by 5 bases, with 6 bases left in between. This CDR3 spans 11 amino acids. Germline V gene lookup returns CDR1 MNHEY and CDR2 SMNVEV (reference sequence). The CDR3 nucleotides are TGTGCCAGCAGTTACCTCGACGAGCAGTACTTC. This sequence encodes CASSYLDEQYF.

This clonotype was counted only a few times. The V gene is TRBV2, the J gene TRBJ2-5; perhaps TRBD2 as D (6 bases). Germline CDR1 SNHLY, CDR2 FYNNEI. The CDR3 runs 16 residues. V gave up 7 bases and J gave up 2 bases, with 20 bases separating them. The DNA for the CDR3 is TGTGCCAGCACCACCGTGGAGGAGGGGCCGCAAGAGACCCAGTACTTC. Translated, it gives CASTTVEEGPQETQYF. The full variable domain, its missing parts supplied by reference TRBV2 and TRBJ2-5, is EPEVTQTPSHQVTQMGQEVILRCVPISNHLYFYWYRQILGQKVEFLVSFYNNEISEKSEIFDDQFSVERPDGSNFTLKIRSTKLEDSAMYFCASTTVEEGPQETQYFGPGTRLLVL.

This clonotype came up a few times. A much larger clone differs by one base, so this may be a read error. The conserved phenylalanine or tryptophan normally closing the CDR3 is absent here, so this likely arose from a read error. This rearrangement joins TRBV28 to TRBJ2-1; 10 positions agree with TRBD2. V was pared by 3 bases and J by 0 bases, with 11 bases of the junction left unmatched. The CDR3 contains 19 residues. From germline, CDR1 is MDHEN and CDR2 SYDVKM. CDR3 coding DNA: TGTGCCAGCAGTTTCGGCGGTAGCGGGAGGCCTAGCTCCTACAATGAGCAGTTCTTA. Translation: CASSFGGSGRPSSYNEQFL.

Worth noting for this clonotype: This CDR3 fails to terminate in the conserved phenylalanine or tryptophan, so it likely reflects a read error. The chain has TRBV6-1 and TRBJ2-7; D uncertain. The germline V and J ends were trimmed by 4 bases and 0 bases, with 10 bases remaining between them. CDR1 and CDR2 from the germline V gene are MNHNS and SASEGT. CDR3 length: 14 amino acids. The CDR3 here is CASSGTSRSYEQYL. The CDR3 bases are TGTGCCAGCAGTGGCACATCTCGCTCCTACGAGCAGTACTTA.

The V gene is TRBV20-1, the J gene TRBJ1-6; D call uncertain. V gave up 3 bases and J gave up 8 bases, with 17 bases separating them. Germline V gene data show CDR1 as DFQATT and CDR2 as SNEGSKA (reference sequence). This CDR3 spans 15 amino acids. The CDR3 DNA reads TGCAGTGCTAGGTTCAGTGACCGTTCGGATTCACCCCTCCACTTT. This codes for CSARFSDRSDSPLHF.

Ten or more counts support this clonotype. The junction does not match germline at one end; this may be a read error. V is TRBV7-9 and J is TRBJ2-4, with 12 bases fitting TRBD1. Germline V gene lookup returns CDR1 SEHNR and CDR2 FQNEAQ (reference sequence). CDR3 length equals 14 residues. Written as DNA, the CDR3 is TGTGCCAGCAGCTTAGAGGGACAGGGGGCAAGGACGCACTTC. Protein product: CASSLEGQGARTHF.

This clonotype has ten or more counts. The gene calls are TRBV12-3 or TRBV12-4 and TRBJ1-2, with TRBD1 as a possible D gene (5 bases). Trimming stripped 6 bases from V and 5 bases from J, with 19 bases between. CDR3 length equals 15 residues. CDR3 amino acids: CASSSRSRVGYGYTF. CDR3 DNA: TGTGCCAGCAGCTCTCGGTCCAGGGTTGGGTATGGCTACACCTTC.